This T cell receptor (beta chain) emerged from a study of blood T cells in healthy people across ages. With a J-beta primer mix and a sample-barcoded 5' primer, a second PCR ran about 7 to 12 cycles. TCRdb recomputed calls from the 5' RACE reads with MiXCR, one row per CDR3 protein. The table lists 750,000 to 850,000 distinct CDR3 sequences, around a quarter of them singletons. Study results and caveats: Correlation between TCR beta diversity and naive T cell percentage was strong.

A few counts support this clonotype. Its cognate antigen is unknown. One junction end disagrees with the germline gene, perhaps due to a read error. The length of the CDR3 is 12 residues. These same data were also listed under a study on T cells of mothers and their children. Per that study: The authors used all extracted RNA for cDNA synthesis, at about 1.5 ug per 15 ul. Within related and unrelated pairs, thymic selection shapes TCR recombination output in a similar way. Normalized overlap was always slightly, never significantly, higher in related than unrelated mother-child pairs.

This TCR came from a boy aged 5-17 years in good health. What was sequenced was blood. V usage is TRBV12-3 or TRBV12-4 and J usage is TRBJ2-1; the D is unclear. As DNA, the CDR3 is TGTGCCAGCAGTTCCCAGATTCGGGCCCCGATCTTC. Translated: CASSSQIRAPIF.